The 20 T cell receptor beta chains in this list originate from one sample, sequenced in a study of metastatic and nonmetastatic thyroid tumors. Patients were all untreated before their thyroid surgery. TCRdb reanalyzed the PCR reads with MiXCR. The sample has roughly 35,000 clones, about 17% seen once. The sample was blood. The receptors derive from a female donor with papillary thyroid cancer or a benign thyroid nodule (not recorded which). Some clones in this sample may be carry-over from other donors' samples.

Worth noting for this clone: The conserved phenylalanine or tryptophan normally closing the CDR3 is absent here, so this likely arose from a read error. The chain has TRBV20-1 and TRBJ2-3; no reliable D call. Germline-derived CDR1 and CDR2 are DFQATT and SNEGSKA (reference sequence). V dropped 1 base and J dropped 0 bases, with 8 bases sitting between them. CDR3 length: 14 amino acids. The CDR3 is CSARGIASTDTQYV. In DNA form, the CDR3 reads TGCAGTGCTAGAGGGATAGCAAGCACAGATACGCAGTATGTT.

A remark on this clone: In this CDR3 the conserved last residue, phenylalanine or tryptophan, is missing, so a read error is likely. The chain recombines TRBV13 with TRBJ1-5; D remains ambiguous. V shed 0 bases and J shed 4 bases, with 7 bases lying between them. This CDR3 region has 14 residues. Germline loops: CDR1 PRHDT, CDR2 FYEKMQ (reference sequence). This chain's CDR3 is CASSLGGSNQPQHP. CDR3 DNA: TGTGCCAGCAGCTTAGGGGGGTCTAATCAGCCCCAGCATCCT.

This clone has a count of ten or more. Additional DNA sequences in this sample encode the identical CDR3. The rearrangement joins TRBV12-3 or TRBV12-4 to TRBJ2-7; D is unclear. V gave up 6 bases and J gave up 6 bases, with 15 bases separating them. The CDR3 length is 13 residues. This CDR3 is CASSFGPGREQYF. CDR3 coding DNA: TGTGCCAGCAGCTTTGGACCCGGGCGCGAGCAGTACTTC.

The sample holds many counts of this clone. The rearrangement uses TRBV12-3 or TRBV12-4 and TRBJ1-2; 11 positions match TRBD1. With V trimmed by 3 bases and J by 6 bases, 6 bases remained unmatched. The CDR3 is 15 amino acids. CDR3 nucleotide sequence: TGTGCCAGCAGTTTTCGGGACAGGGGGGAGGATGGCTACACCTTC. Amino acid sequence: CASSFRDRGEDGYTF.

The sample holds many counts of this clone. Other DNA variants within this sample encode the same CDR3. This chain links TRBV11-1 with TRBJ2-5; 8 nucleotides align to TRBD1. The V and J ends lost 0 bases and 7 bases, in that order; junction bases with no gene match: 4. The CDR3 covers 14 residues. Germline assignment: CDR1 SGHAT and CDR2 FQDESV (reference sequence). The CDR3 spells CASSLATGAWTQYF. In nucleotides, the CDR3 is TGTGCCAGCAGCTTAGCGACAGGGGCTTGGACCCAGTACTTC.

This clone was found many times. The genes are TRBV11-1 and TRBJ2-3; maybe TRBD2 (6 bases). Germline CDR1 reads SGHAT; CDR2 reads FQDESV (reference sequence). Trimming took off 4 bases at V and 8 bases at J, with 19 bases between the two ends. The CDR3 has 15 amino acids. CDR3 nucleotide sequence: TGTGCCAGCAGCTCCCCGGGAGCGGACCCCTTTACGCAGTATTTT. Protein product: CASSSPGADPFTQYF. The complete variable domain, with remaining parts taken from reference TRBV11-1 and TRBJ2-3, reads EAEVAQSPRYKITEKSQAVAFWCDPISGHATLYWYRQILGQGPELLVQFQDESVVDDSQLPKDRFSAERLKGVDSTLKIQPAELGDSAMYLCASSSPGADPFTQYFGPGTRLTVL.

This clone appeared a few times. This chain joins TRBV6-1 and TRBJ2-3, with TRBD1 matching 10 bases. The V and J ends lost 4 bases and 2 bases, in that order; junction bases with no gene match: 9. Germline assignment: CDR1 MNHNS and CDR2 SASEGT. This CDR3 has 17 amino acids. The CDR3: CASSASGTGATTDTQYF. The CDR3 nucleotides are TGTGCCAGCAGTGCATCCGGGACAGGGGCAACCACAGATACGCAGTATTTT.

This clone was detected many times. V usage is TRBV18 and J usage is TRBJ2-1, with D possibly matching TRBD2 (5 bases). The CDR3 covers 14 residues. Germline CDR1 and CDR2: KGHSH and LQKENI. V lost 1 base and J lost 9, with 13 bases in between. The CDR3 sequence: CASSPQSSGSEQFF. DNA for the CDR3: TGTGCCAGCTCACCACAGTCTTCGGGAAGTGAGCAGTTCTTC.

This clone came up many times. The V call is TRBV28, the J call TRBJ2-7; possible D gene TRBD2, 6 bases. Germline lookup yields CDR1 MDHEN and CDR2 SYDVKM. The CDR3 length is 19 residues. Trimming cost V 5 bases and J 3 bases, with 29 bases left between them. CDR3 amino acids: CASSPEGPSGGQGVYEQYF. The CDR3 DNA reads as TGTGCCAGCAGTCCCGAAGGTCCAAGCGGAGGGCAGGGCGTCTACGAGCAGTACTTC.

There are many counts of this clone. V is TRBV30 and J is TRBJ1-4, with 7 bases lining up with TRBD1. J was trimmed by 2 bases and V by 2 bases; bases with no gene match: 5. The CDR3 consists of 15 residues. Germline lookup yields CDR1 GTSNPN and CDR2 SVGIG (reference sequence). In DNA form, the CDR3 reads TGTGCCTGGAGTAAGGGGGCGACGACTAATGAAAAACTGTTTTTT. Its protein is CAWSKGATTNEKLFF.

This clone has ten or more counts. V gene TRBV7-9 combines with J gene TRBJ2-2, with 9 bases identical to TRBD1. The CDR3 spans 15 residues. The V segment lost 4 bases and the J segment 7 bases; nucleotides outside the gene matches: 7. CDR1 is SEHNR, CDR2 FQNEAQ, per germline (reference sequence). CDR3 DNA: TGTGCCAGCAGCTCTACAGGGGGCAAAGGCGGGGAGCTGTTTTTT. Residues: CASSSTGGKGGELFF.

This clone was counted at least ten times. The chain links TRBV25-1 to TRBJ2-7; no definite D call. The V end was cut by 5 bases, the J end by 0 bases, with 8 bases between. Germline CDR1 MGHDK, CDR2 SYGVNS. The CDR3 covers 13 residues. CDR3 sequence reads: CASSLGSSYEQYF. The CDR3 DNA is TGTGCCAGCAGTCTTGGCAGCTCCTACGAGCAGTACTTC.

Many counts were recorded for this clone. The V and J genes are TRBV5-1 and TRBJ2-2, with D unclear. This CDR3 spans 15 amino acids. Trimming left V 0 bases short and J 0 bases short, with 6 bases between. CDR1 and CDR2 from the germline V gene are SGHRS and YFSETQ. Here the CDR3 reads CASSLVATNTGELFF. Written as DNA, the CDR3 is TGCGCCAGCAGCTTGGTGGCTACGAACACCGGGGAGCTGTTTTTT.

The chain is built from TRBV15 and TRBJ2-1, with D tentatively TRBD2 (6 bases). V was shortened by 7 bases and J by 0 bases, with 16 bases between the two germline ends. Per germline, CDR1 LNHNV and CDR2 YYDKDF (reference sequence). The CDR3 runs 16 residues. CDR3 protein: CATITGGCNSYNEQFF. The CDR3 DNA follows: TGTGCCACCATTACTGGGGGGTGCAACTCCTACAATGAGCAGTTCTTC.

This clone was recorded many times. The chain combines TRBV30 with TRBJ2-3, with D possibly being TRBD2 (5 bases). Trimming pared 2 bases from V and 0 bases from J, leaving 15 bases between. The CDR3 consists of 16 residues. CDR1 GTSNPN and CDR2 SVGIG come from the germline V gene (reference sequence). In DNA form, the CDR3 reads TGTGCCTGGAGTAGACGGACTCTCCTTAGCACAGATACGCAGTATTTT. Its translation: CAWSRRTLLSTDTQYF.

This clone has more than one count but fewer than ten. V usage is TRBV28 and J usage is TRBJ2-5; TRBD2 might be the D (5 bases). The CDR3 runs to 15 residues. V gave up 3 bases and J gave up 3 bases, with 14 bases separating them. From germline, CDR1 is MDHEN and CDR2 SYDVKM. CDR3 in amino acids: CASSFRGGSEETQYF. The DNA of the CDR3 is TGTGCCAGCAGTTTCAGAGGAGGATCTGAAGAGACCCAGTACTTC. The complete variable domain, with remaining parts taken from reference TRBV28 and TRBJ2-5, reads DVKVTQSSRYLVKRTGEKVFLECVQDMDHENMFWYRQDPGLGLRLIYFSYDVKMKEKGDIPEGYSVSREKKERFSLILESASTNQTSMYLCASSFRGGSEETQYFGPGTRLLVL.

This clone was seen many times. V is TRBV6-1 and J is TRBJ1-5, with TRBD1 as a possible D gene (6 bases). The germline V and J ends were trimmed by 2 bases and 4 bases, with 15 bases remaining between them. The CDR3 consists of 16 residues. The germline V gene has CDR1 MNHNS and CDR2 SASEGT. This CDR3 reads CASSESSGQGNQPQHF. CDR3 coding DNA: TGTGCCAGCAGTGAAAGTTCGGGGCAGGGGAATCAGCCCCAGCATTTT.

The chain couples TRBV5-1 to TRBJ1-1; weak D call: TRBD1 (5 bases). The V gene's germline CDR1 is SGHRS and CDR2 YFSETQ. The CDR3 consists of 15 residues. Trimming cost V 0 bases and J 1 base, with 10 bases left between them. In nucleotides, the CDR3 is TGCGCCAGCAGCTTGGGCGGGGGAAAGAACACTGAAGCTTTCTTT. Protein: CASSLGGGKNTEAFF.

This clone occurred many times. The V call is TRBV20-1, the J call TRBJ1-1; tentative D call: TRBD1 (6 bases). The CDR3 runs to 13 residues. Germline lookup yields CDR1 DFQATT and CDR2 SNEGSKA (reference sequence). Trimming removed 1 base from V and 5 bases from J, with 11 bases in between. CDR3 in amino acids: CSARGGGVTEAFF. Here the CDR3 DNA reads TGCAGTGCTAGAGGAGGGGGTGTAACTGAAGCTTTCTTT.

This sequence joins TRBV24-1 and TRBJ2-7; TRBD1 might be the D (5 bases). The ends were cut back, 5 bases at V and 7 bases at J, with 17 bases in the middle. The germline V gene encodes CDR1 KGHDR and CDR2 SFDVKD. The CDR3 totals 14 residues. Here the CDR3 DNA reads TGTGCCACCAGTGGTCCTGCTAGGGGTCGGGAGCAGTACTTC. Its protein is CATSGPARGREQYF.